This T cell receptor beta chain originates from a study of monozygotic twins with inflammatory bowel disease. Concerning this clonotype itself: Its antigen is as yet unknown.

No DNA is given; TCRdb re-called the 5' RACE reads and lists each CDR3 protein once. The sample holds about 160,000 distinct CDR3 sequences. This CDR3 region has 11 residues. Germline V gives CDR1 GTSNPN, CDR2 SVGIG (reference sequence). The study, taken as a whole, reports: Data gave no support to a single strong signal or clonotype associated with IBD. Reduced clonotype sharing with other individuals was observed in IBD patients relative to healthy twins, especially with disease activity.

Blood samples, whole and unsorted for T cells, yielded the isolated total RNA. Sequencing was carried out using blood. This receptor was identified in a human donor with ulcerative colitis or Crohn's disease, or a healthy co-twin of an affected twin (not recorded which). The chain employs TRBV30 and TRBJ1-1. Here the CDR3 reads CAWTWESEAFF. Full variable domain (remainder filled in from reference TRBV30 and TRBJ1-1): SQTIHQWPATLVQPVGSPLSLECTVEGTSNPNLYWYRQAAGRGLQLLFYSVGIGQISSEVPQNLSASRPQDRQFILSSKKLLLSDSGFYLCAWTWESEAFFGQGTRLTVV.